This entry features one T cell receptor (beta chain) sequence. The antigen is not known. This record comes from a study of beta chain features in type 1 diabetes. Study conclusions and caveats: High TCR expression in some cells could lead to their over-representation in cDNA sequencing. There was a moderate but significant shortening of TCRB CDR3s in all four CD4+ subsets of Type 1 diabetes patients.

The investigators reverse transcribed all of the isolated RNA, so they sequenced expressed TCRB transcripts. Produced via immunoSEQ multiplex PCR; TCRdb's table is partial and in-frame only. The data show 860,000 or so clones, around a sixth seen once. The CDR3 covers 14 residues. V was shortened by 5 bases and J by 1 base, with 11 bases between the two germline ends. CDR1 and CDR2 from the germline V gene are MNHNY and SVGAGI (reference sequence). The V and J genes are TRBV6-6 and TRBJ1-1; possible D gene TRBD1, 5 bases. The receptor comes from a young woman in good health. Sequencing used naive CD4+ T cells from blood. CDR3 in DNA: TGTGCCAGCAGTCAGGGACGGAAGAACACTGAAGCTTTCTTT. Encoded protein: CASSQGRKNTEAFF.